Included here is one TCR beta chain sequence, with context. The data are from a study of technical replicates of blood from four donors. This CDR3 has 15 amino acids. Looked up from germline, CDR1 is MDHEN and CDR2 is SYDVKM. With V trimmed by 2 bases and J by 4 bases, 6 bases remained unmatched. Method: immunoSEQ multiplex PCR; TCRdb's copy keeps in-frame clones and lacks some. The sample records about 80,000 clones, roughly 98% being singletons. Sequencing was done on a sample of T cells isolated from PBMCs. This TCR came from a human donor in good health. The chain links TRBV28 to TRBJ1-2; 8 positions agree with TRBD1. CDR3 sequence: CASSLGGQETYGYTF. DNA for the CDR3: TGTGCCAGCAGTTTAGGGGGACAGGAGACCTATGGCTACACCTTC.